This T cell receptor (beta chain) was observed in a study of HIV-infected patients and healthy controls. The V gene's germline CDR1 is SEHNR and CDR2 FQNEAQ (reference sequence). V trimming: 3 bases; J trimming: 5 bases; junction bases outside the gene matches: 6. CDR3 length equals 14 residues. Reverse transcription used approximately 500 ng RNA and constant-region primers for alpha and beta. Each of the alpha and beta chains got its own library through chain-specific third strand synthesis with indices. TCRdb analysed the 5' RACE reads with MiXCR anew, one entry per CDR3 protein. The sample has roughly 10,000 distinct CDR3 sequences, roughly 8% seen once. No cell fractionation was done, so the repertoire covers all unsorted peripheral blood T cells.

This TCR derives from an adult in good health. The gene calls are TRBV7-9 and TRBJ1-1, with 7 bases lining up with TRBD1. Material for sequencing was blood. The CDR3 DNA follows: TGTGCCAGCAGCTTTGGGCAGGGGGAAACTGAAGCTTTCTTT. It translates to CASSFGQGETEAFF.